This TCR beta chain is drawn from a study of OX40 agonist ivuxolimab in advanced cancers. The overall study: The study enrolled dose-escalation patients with hepatocellular carcinoma, melanoma, renal cell or head and neck cancer.

This table comes from immunoSEQ multiplex PCR, and its TCRdb copy is limited to in-frame clones, with some not included. The sample includes tens of thousands of clones, over 70% seen only once; the top ten take 6.9%. The receptor was isolated from an adult with an advanced solid tumor such as melanoma, head and neck, liver or kidney cancer. Material: CD4+ or CD8+ T cells sorted from blood, obtained in a trial of the OX40 agonist ivuxolimab.

CDR3 nucleotide sequence: TGTGCCACCAGCAGAGGCCAGGGACAGGGATTTTACTATGGCTACACCTTC. Protein sequence: CATSRGQGQGFYYGYTF. The V call is TRBV15, the J call TRBJ1-2; 9 bases align to TRBD1. The junction had 9 bases not matched to a gene; V was cut back by 1 base and J by 3 bases. The CDR3 runs to 17 residues. Germline loops: CDR1 LNHNV, CDR2 YYDKDF (reference sequence).